This T cell receptor (beta chain) was profiled in a study of T cells expressing NK-cell markers. The length of the CDR3 is 12 residues. Germline V gene lookup returns CDR1 DFQATT and CDR2 SNEGSKA (reference sequence). TCRdb reprocessed the 5' RACE reads and stores each CDR3 protein as one record, lacking DNA. This table holds 250,000 to 300,000 distinct CDR3 sequences. The receptor was derived from a woman between 18 and 70 years old in good health. The chain combines TRBV20-1 with TRBJ2-1. Input material: blood T cells: a sorted CD56 or NKG2C T cell subset, CD4+ or CD8+ T cells, or bulk PBMC T cells (not recorded which). CDR3 sequence: CSAPGRTPEQFF.